This TCR beta chain was found in a study of kidney transplant recipient with SARS-CoV-2 infection. A single record per CDR3 protein comes from TCRdb applying MiXCR to the reads. The sample contains about 240,000 distinct CDR3 sequences, 29% of which appear only once. On this clonotype: One end of the junction is discordant with germline, which a read error may explain.

Germline V lookup: CDR1 KGHDR, CDR2 SFDVKD. The CDR3 runs to 17 residues. The chain carries TRBV24-1 and TRBJ1-2, with 7 bases that match TRBD1. Here the sequenced sample was a blood sample, taken at baseline and between days 110 and 120 from a kidney transplant recipient. This clonotype was obtained from a male patient aged 30 to 40 who had COVID-19 and was a kidney transplant recipient. Some of the T cells may derive from the graft donor. CDR3 in amino acids: CATSRGHSTRKTYGHTF. DNA for the CDR3: TGTGCCACCAGTAGGGGGCATAGTACCAGAAAGACCTATGGCCACACCTTC.